A selection of T cell receptor beta chains follows, all from one sample in a study of cytomegalovirus exposure and HLA in healthy donors. Measured with immunoSEQ multiplex PCR; TCRdb has only the in-frame clones, and not every one. The data show 150,000 to 200,000 clones, 76% seen once. Source material: PBMCs. These receptors originate from a male donor in good health and CMV-seronegative. Each CDR3 is given without its conserved first and last residue. The listing skips clone size in some rows; elsewhere it reads once, few, many or a size class.

V gene	J gene	CDR3 length	clone size	CDR3 protein
TRBV4-1	TRBJ2-4	15	.	ASSQADWGLSKNSQY
TRBV29-1	.	11	.	SVDGGGTYEQY
TRBV13	TRBJ1-3	13	.	ASSRRGGSGNTIY
TRBV18	TRBJ1-5	11	once	ASSREGGKPQH
TRBV9	TRBJ2-5	16	few	ASSVAGSGGPSQETQY
TRBV4-1	TRBJ1-6	10	.	ASSHPLAPLH
TRBV19	TRBJ2-7	10	few	ASSMQGYEQY
TRBV27	TRBJ2-7	11	.	ASSWRTDYEQY
TRBV4-1	TRBJ2-2	15	.	ASSHSPVQGFTGELF
TRBV10-3	TRBJ2-5	17	.	AISESTGGDPRPIETQY
TRBV5-1	TRBJ1-3	14	.	ASSAILTGTGNTIY
TRBV5-1	TRBJ2-1	13	few	ASSLGEVSYNEQF
TRBV27	TRBJ2-7	13	once	ASGSGSTISYEQY
TRBV7-9	TRBJ2-4	13	.	ASSHISGSKNIQY
TRBV2	TRBJ2-4	14	.	ASSEELAGAKNIQY
TRBV6-6	TRBJ2-7	11	.	ASSYSRANEQY
TRBV30	TRBJ1-1	11	.	AGGAAGGTEAF
TRBV18	TRBJ1-1	12	.	ASSRGTGDTEAF
TRBV12-5	TRBJ2-5	14	.	ASGLEAGTLRETQY
TRBV11-3	TRBJ2-1	10	.	ASSRLSGEQF
TRBV11-3	TRBJ2-3	14	.	ASSSGRREGPDTQY
TRBV28	TRBJ1-6	14	.	ASSLATVSYNSPLH
TRBV5-4	TRBJ1-1	13	.	ASSWEPQGGTEAF